Listed here are 2 T cell receptor beta chains from one sample, sequenced in a study of OX40 agonist ivuxolimab in advanced cancers. Library preparation used the immunoSEQ multiplex PCR assay. TCRdb obtained this table from immuneACCESS and retained in-frame rearrangements with V and J assigned. These tables miss some clones; where compared with another copy, unresolved V genes account for less than half of the shortfall, and the remainder is unexplained. Recorded for this sample are about 73,000 clones; 65% to 90% of them occurred a single time. The ten largest make up 0.5% to 0.85% of the sample. The material sequenced was CD4+ or CD8+ T cells sorted from blood, taken in a trial of the OX40 agonist ivuxolimab. These receptors originate from an adult with an advanced solid tumor such as melanoma, head and neck, liver or kidney cancer.

V and J are TRBV7-3 and TRBJ1-1, with 12 bases identical to TRBD1. With V trimmed by 5 bases and J by 1 base, 5 bases remained unmatched. CDR1 and CDR2 (germline): SGHTA, FQGTGA. The CDR3 spans 16 residues. CDR3 residues: CASSLTGQGANTEAFF. CDR3 coding DNA: TGTGCCAGCAGCCTGACGGGACAGGGGGCGAACACTGAAGCTTTCTTT.

V gene TRBV19 combines with J gene TRBJ2-6; D is possibly TRBD1 or TRBD2 (6 bases each). The germline V gene has CDR1 LNHDA and CDR2 SQIVND (reference sequence). Trimming took 3 bases from V and 0 from J, leaving 15 bases between them. This CDR3 contains 18 residues. CDR3 in DNA: TGTGCCAGTAGTATTCTGAGGGGGGCCGACTCTGGGGCCAACGTCCTGACTTTC. This codes for CASSILRGADSGANVLTF. Based on the CDR3 plus reference TRBV19 and TRBJ2-6, the full variable domain is DGGITQSPKYLFRKEGQNVTLSCEQNLNHDAMYWYRQDPGQGLRLIYYSQIVNDFQKGDIAEGYSVSREKKESFPLTVTSAQKNPTAFYLCASSILRGADSGANVLTFGAGSRLTVL.